The rows below give T cell receptor beta chains drawn from one sample of a study of blood T cell repertoires in COVID-19. Sequencing was performed with immunoSEQ multiplex PCR; in TCRdb, only in-frame clones are kept and a portion is missing. The sample comprises over 200,000 clones, over 70% of which are singletons, and 4.5% to 6.5% rests with the top ten. The sample was peripheral blood. The origin of the receptors is a man older than 75 with acute or convalescent COVID-19. CDR3s leave out the opening cysteine and the closing phenylalanine or tryptophan.

v_call	j_call	cdr3_aa
TRBV7-6	TRBJ2-3	ASSLGFRDTQY
TRBV5-1	TRBJ2-7	ASSTAGQGMYEQY
TRBV6-5	TRBJ2-1	ASSYQTSGGQGEQF
TRBV5-4	TRBJ2-2	ASSSGSSGRDTGELF
TRBV18	TRBJ2-5	ASSPPGRETQY
TRBV7-3	TRBJ2-5	ASSLWAGVGETQY
TRBV18	TRBJ2-5	ASSPGPPGGETQY
TRBV30	TRBJ2-2	AWGTGNTGELF
TRBV11-3	TRBJ2-7	ASSSGRSEQY
TRBV28	TRBJ2-7	ASSLGRAIYEQY
TRBV24-1	TRBJ2-7	ATSDPTSGSYEQY
TRBV5-1	TRBJ2-5	ASSLALGARETQY
TRBV19	TRBJ2-3	ASSAGLITDTQY
TRBV30	TRBJ2-2	AWNKGSNTGELF
TRBV5-1	TRBJ2-7	ASSLDLLVREQY